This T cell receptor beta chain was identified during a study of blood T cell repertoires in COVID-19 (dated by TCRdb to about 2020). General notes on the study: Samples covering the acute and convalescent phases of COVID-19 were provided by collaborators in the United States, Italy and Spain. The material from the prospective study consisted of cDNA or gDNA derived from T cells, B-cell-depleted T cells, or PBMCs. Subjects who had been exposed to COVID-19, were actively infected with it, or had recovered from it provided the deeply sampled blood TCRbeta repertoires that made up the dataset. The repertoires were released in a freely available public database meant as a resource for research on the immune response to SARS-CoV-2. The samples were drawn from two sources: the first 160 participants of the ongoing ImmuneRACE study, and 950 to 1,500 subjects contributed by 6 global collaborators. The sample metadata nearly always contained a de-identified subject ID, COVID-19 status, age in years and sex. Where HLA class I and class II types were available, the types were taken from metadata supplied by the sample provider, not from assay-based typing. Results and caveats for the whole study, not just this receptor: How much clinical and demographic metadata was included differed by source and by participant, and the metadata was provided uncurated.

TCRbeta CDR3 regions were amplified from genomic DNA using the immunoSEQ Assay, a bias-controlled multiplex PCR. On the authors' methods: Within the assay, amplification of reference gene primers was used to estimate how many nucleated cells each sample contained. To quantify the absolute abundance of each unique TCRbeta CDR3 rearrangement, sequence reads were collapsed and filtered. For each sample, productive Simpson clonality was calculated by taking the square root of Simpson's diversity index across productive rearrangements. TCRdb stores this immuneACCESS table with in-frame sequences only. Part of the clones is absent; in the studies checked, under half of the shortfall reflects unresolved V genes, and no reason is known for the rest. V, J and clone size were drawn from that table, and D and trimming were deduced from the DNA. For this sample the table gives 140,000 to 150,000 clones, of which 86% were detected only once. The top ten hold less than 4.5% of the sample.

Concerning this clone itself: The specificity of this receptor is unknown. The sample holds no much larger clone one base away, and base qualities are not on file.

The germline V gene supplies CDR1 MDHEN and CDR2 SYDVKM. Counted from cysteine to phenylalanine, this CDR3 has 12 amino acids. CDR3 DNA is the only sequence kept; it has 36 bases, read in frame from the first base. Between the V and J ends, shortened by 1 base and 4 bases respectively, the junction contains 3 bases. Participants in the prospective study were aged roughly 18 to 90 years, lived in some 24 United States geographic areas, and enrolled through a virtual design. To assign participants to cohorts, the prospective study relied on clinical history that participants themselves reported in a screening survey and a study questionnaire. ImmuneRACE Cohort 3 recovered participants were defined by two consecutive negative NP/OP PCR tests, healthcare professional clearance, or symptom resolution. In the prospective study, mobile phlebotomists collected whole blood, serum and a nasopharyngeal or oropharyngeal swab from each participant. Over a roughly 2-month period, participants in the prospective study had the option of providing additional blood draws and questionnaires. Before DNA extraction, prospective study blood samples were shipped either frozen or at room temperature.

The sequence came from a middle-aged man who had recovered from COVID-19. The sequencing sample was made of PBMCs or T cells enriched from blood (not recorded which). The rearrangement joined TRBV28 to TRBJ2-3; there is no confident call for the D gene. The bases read TGTGCCAGCAGTTTATCGGCAGATACGCAGTATTTT. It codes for CASSLSADTQYF.